The present T cell receptor beta chain was sequenced within a study of regulatory T cells in long-lasting Graves disease. Time point meaning: persistent/refractory GD, antithyroid drugs over 5 years with positive TRAb. PBMCs provided the RNA from which the TCR library was made. In this sample, this clonotype turned up many times. TCR beta libraries were built with iRepertoire HTBI primers and Arm-PCR of CDR3 regions. TCRdb passed the multiplex PCR reads through MiXCR, listing each CDR3 protein once. The sample gives 300,000 to 500,000 distinct CDR3 sequences, about a fifth of which show up once; around 20% is in the top ten. Germline CDR1 reads SGHTA; CDR2 reads FQGNSA. V was shortened by 2 bases and J by 4 bases, with 11 bases between the two germline ends. CDR3 length equals 14 residues.

This TCR was sampled from a female donor with Graves disease. This chain uses TRBV7-2 with TRBJ1-2; D might be TRBD1 (6 bases). The sequencing used peripheral blood mononuclear cells (PBMCs), collected when the disease was refractory, from a patient treated with antithyroid drugs. CDR3 protein: CASSLTGRIYGYTF. CDR3 DNA: TGTGCCAGCAGCTTAACAGGGAGAATCTATGGCTACACCTTC.